This TCR beta chain was found in a study of OX40 agonist ivuxolimab in advanced cancers. Clones were sequenced by immunoSEQ multiplex PCR, and TCRdb holds only the in-frame ones, with some missing. The sample carries roughly 80,000 clones, under 90% recorded once. Autoimmune disease history or systemic immunosuppression meant exclusion. V was clipped by 3 bases and J by 5 bases, with 11 bases between them. Germline CDR1 reads KGHSH; CDR2 reads LQKENI. This CDR3 spans 13 amino acids. The receptor was derived from an adult with an advanced solid tumor such as melanoma, head and neck, liver or kidney cancer. The material was CD4+ or CD8+ T cells sorted from blood, obtained in a trial of the OX40 agonist ivuxolimab. V is TRBV18 and J is TRBJ2-7, with a tentative D call TRBD2 (6 bases). This CDR3 reads CASSPTGLHEQYF. CDR3 sequence (DNA): TGTGCCAGCTCACCTACAGGACTACACGAGCAGTACTTC.